This passage covers 17 T cell receptor beta chains from one sample sequenced in a study of shared clonotypes between healthy human individuals. Produced via immunoSEQ multiplex PCR; TCRdb's table is partial and in-frame only. The sample shows 2,100,000 or so clones, approximately 94% of them seen only once. Material for sequencing was naive CD4+ T cells sorted from blood. Regarding subset: CD45RA+ positively selected. All receptors derive from a man in his late teens or twenties in good health.

The chain recombines TRBV6-5 with TRBJ1-2; 8 bases align to TRBD1. V lost 0 bases to trimming and J lost 4 bases; unmatched junction nucleotides: 4. CDR1 is MNHEY, CDR2 SVGAGI, per germline. The length of the CDR3 is 15 residues. The chain's CDR3 is CASSYSRQGTYGYTF. In DNA form, the CDR3 reads TGTGCCAGCAGTTACTCGAGACAGGGGACCTATGGCTACACCTTC.

V usage is TRBV30 and J usage is TRBJ2-2, with D perhaps TRBD2 (5 bases). In germline, CDR1 is GTSNPN, CDR2 SVGIG (reference sequence). The CDR3 length is 14 residues. V was pared by 0 bases and J by 7 bases, with 12 bases between. For the CDR3, the DNA is TGTGCCTGGAGTGTAAGGGCTAGCTACGGGGAGCTGTTTTTT. It yields the protein CAWSVRASYGELFF.

This clone appeared once. The V and J genes are TRBV10-2 and TRBJ1-5, with D perhaps TRBD1 (5 bases). The CDR3 has 15 amino acids. The V end was cut by 3 bases, the J end by 4 bases, with 13 bases between. Germline CDR1 and CDR2: WSHSY and SAAADI. The CDR3 sequence: CASSEGGTRNQPQHF. The CDR3 DNA is TGCGCCAGCAGTGAAGGTGGGACGCGGAATCAGCCCCAGCATTTT.

Worth noting for this clone: The sample carries other DNA sequences with the same CDR3. This sequence joins TRBV5-1 and TRBJ2-3; D is uncertain. There are 15 residues in the CDR3. In germline, CDR1 is SGHRS, CDR2 YFSETQ. The V gene lost 0 bases and the J gene lost 2 bases, with 10 bases spanning the gap. The chain's CDR3 is CASSLDGSSTDTQYF. The CDR3 nucleotides read TGCGCCAGCAGCTTGGACGGCAGTTCCACAGATACGCAGTATTTT. Variable domain in full (rest from reference TRBV5-1 and TRBJ2-3): KAGVTQTPRYLIKTRGQQVTLSCSPISGHRSVSWYQQTPGQGLQFLFEYFSETQRNKGNFPGRFSGRQFSNSRSEMNVSTLELGDSALYLCASSLDGSSTDTQYFGPGTRLTVL.

This clone was seen once. This sequence joins TRBV2 and TRBJ2-1; weak D call: TRBD2 (5 bases). The V gene lost 8 bases and the J gene lost 7 bases, with 24 bases spanning the gap. CDR1 is SNHLY and CDR2 is FYNNEI in the germline V gene. CDR3 length: 16 amino acids. The DNA for the CDR3 is TGTGCCAGCTATCAGATCAGACCGGGGTCTGGGAATGAGCAGTTCTTC. It specifies CASYQIRPGSGNEQFF.

The chain employs TRBV10-3 and TRBJ2-1; D could derive from TRBD1 or TRBD2 (5 bases each). The CDR3 consists of 15 residues. V lost 0 bases to trimming and J lost 2 bases, with 8 bases between them. Germline-derived CDR1 and CDR2 are ENHRY and SYGVKD. CDR3 DNA sequence: TGTGCCATCAGTGAGTCGAAGGGACCCTACAATGAGCAGTTCTTC. Its translation is CAISESKGPYNEQFF.

This clone was found once. The V gene is TRBV6-1, the J gene TRBJ1-5, with D maybe TRBD1 (6 bases). The ends were cut back, 7 bases at V and 6 bases at J, with 16 bases in the middle. CDR3 length: 14 amino acids. Germline CDR1 reads MNHNS; CDR2 reads SASEGT. In nucleotides, the CDR3 is TGTGCCAGCATCCAAGGGGGGAGCGGTCAGCCCCAGCATTTT. Protein: CASIQGGSGQPQHF.

The chain links TRBV6-5 to TRBJ1-2; 7 bases are shared with TRBD1. Losses at the gene ends were 6 bases for V and 8 bases for J; bases not matched to a gene: 9. This CDR3 spans 13 amino acids. From germline, CDR1 is MNHEY and CDR2 SVGAGI. CDR3: CASRDRVGDGYTF. Here the CDR3 DNA reads TGTGCCAGCAGAGACAGGGTAGGGGACGGCTACACCTTC.

This clone was detected once. The rearrangement links TRBV5-4 to TRBJ2-6; D might be TRBD2 (5 bases). The CDR3 spans 16 residues. Germline V gene data show CDR1 as SGHNT and CDR2 as YYREEE (reference sequence). Trimming stripped 4 bases from V and 0 bases from J, with 11 bases between. The CDR3 sequence is CASSRGQVSGANVLTF. The CDR3 DNA is TGTGCCAGCAGCCGAGGGCAGGTCTCTGGGGCCAACGTCCTGACTTTC.

The V gene is TRBV11-2, the J gene TRBJ1-1, with D hard to call. The V gene's germline CDR1 is SGHAT and CDR2 FQNNGV. Trimming cost V 5 bases and J 1 base, with 11 bases left between them. This CDR3 spans 14 amino acids. The CDR3 nucleotides read TGTGCCAGCAGCCTACGACTCGAGAACACTGAAGCTTTCTTT. Translating it yields CASSLRLENTEAFF.

The chain is built from TRBV5-4 and TRBJ2-5; 8 nucleotides line up with TRBD2. Germline trimming cut 4 bases from V and 2 bases from J; bases unmatched to any gene: 7. The germline CDR1 and CDR2 sequences are SGHNT and YYREEE (reference sequence). The CDR3 has 15 amino acids. CDR3 DNA: TGTGCCAGCAGCCCGACTAGCGCGGGACAAGAGACCCAGTACTTC. Its protein product is CASSPTSAGQETQYF.

Of note for this clone: Other DNA variants within this sample encode the same CDR3. The J gene is TRBJ2-7, the V gene TRBV9; D possibly corresponds to TRBD1 (6 bases). The CDR3 extends over 14 amino acids. Trimming removed 0 bases from V and 2 bases from J, with 9 bases in between. Germline CDR1 and CDR2: SGDLS and YYNGEE. The CDR3 is CASSVARGAYEQYF. CDR3 DNA sequence: TGTGCCAGCAGCGTAGCCAGGGGTGCCTACGAGCAGTACTTC.

The rearrangement uses TRBV20-1 and TRBJ2-7; tentatively, D is TRBD1 (6 bases). V was trimmed by 4 bases and J by 5 bases, leaving 9 bases between them. Germline CDR1 reads DFQATT; CDR2 reads SNEGSKA (reference sequence). This CDR3 is built from 11 residues. The CDR3 DNA sequence: TGCAGTGCTAAAGGACAGAACGAGCAGTACTTC. It yields the protein CSAKGQNEQYF.

V usage is TRBV7-2 and J usage is TRBJ2-5; D is possibly TRBD1 (6 bases). Germline CDR1 and CDR2: SGHTA and FQGNSA. Trimming stripped 1 base from V and 1 base from J, with 10 bases between. This CDR3 is 15 amino acids long. The CDR3 reads CASSLGTVGQETQYF. The CDR3, as DNA: TGTGCCAGCAGCTTAGGGACAGTAGGCCAAGAGACCCAGTACTTC.

This chain connects TRBV27 to TRBJ2-7; TRBD1 agrees at 7 bases. The CDR3 is made up of 17 amino acids. V trimming: 3 bases; J trimming: 0 bases; junction bases outside the gene matches: 11. Germline CDR1 MNHEY, CDR2 SMNVEV (reference sequence). This CDR3 reads CASSFHGPGQSSYEQYF. As DNA, the CDR3 is TGTGCCAGCAGTTTCCACGGACCGGGACAGAGCTCCTACGAGCAGTACTTC.

The chain employs TRBV10-1 and TRBJ2-5; D not resolved. The CDR3 sequence is 16 residues long. V was pared by 0 bases and J by 0 bases, with 11 bases between. CDR1 and CDR2 (germline): WNHNN, SYGVQD (reference sequence). CDR3 region: CASSESRALYQETQYF. The CDR3 DNA sequence: TGCGCCAGCAGTGAGTCTAGAGCGTTGTACCAAGAGACCCAGTACTTC.

V and J are TRBV12-5 and TRBJ2-7; 12 nucleotides agree with TRBD2. The trim removed 5 bases at V and 2 bases at J, leaving 1 base unmatched. Per the germline V gene, CDR1 is LGHNT and CDR2 is FRNRAP. The CDR3 runs to 14 residues. Written as DNA, the CDR3 is TGTGCTAGTGGTCGGACTAGCGGGACCTACGAGCAGTACTTC. This gives the protein CASGRTSGTYEQYF.